These 22 T cell receptor beta chains came from one sample sequenced in a study of blood T cell repertoires in COVID-19 (dated by TCRdb to about 2020). Libraries were prepared through the immunoSEQ multiplex PCR assay. The table comes from immuneACCESS by way of TCRdb, which keeps in-frame sequences with V and J called. Part of the clones is missing from these tables; in studies checked, under half for an unresolved V gene and the rest for unknown reasons. Counted in this sample were under 250,000 clones; more than 65% of them appeared once. 3% to 3.5% of the sample is in the top ten clones. The specimen was peripheral blood. The receptors shown here come from a woman aged 30 to 39 who had recovered from COVID-19.

The chain is built from TRBV7-9 and TRBJ2-1, with 7 bases matching TRBD2. CDR1 and CDR2 from the germline V gene are SEHNR and FQNEAQ (reference sequence). The CDR3 covers 19 residues. V shed 5 bases and J 8 bases; nucleotides not matched to a gene: 24. The CDR3 DNA reads as TGTGCCAGCAGCCGATGGGCCCAACAGCGGACGGGAGGAAACGATGAGCAGTTCTTC. Amino acids: CASSRWAQQRTGGNDEQFF.

This clone was observed a few times. Within the sample, other DNA sequences also encode this same CDR3. The chain combines TRBV28 with TRBJ2-7; 7 nucleotides line up with TRBD2. J gave up 0 bases and V 1 base, and 6 bases lay outside the gene matches. CDR1 and CDR2 from the germline V gene are MDHEN and SYDVKM. CDR3 length: 16 residues. CDR3: CASSLSASGSSYEQYF. The DNA for the CDR3 is TGTGCCAGCAGTTTATCGGCTAGCGGCAGCTCCTACGAGCAGTACTTC.

The rearrangement joins TRBV7-9 to TRBJ1-4; the D gene is possibly TRBD1 (6 bases). Germline lookup yields CDR1 SEHNR and CDR2 FQNEAQ (reference sequence). The CDR3 is 14 residues long. Trimming stripped 5 bases from V and 7 bases from J, with 14 bases between. Here the CDR3 reads CASSTTGNAEKLFF. The CDR3 bases are TGTGCCAGCAGCACAACAGGGAACGCTGAAAAACTGTTTTTT. Drawing the rest from reference TRBV7-9 and TRBJ1-4, the complete variable domain is DTGVSQNPRHKITKRGQNVTFRCDPISEHNRLYWYRQTLGQGPEFLTYFQNEAQLEKSRLLSDRFSAERPKGSFSTLEIQRTEQGDSAMYLCASSTTGNAEKLFFGSGTQLSVL.

The chain links TRBV18 to TRBJ2-1, with 9 bases that match TRBD2. CDR3 length: 15 residues. From germline, CDR1 is KGHSH and CDR2 LQKENI. J was trimmed by 7 bases and V by 2 bases; bases with no gene match: 6. The CDR3 reads CASSPVAGAGNEQFF. CDR3 nucleotide sequence: TGTGCCAGCTCACCAGTAGCGGGAGCTGGTAATGAGCAGTTCTTC.

V and J are TRBV11-2 and TRBJ2-1; no reliable D call. The V gene lost 6 bases and the J gene lost 6 bases, with 12 bases spanning the gap. CDR1 and CDR2 from the germline V gene are SGHAT and FQNNGV. The CDR3 is 13 amino acids. CDR3 bases: TGTGCCAGCAGAGCCGCTTTGCGCAATGAGCAGTTCTTC. Protein product: CASRAALRNEQFF.

This clone was seen a single time. The gene calls are TRBV6-5 and TRBJ2-5; TRBD2 matches at 7 bases. The CDR3 runs to 14 residues. With V trimmed by 11 bases and J by 4 bases, 13 bases remained unmatched. Per the germline V gene, CDR1 is MNHEY and CDR2 is SVGAGI. The DNA for the CDR3 is TGTGCCGGGGAGGAGGGAGGGCCTTCAGAGACCCAGTACTTC. Translated, it gives CAGEEGGPSETQYF.

The V and J genes are TRBV5-4 and TRBJ2-1; no reliable D call. In germline, CDR1 is SGHNT, CDR2 YYREEE (reference sequence). This CDR3 region has 16 residues. Trimming removed 0 bases at V and 0 bases at J, with 10 bases between. The CDR3 region has the DNA TGTGCCAGCAGCTTGGGACTGTCCACCTCCTACAATGAGCAGTTCTTC. This codes for CASSLGLSTSYNEQFF.

The V gene is TRBV19, the J gene TRBJ2-7; 7 bases are a match to TRBD2. Germline V gives CDR1 LNHDA, CDR2 SQIVND (reference sequence). V lost 5 bases and J lost 6; bases outside the gene matches: 13. The CDR3 length is 15 residues. Here the CDR3 DNA reads TGTGCCAGTAGTGATCGGGGGAGGGCCGTTCTCGAGCAGTACTTC. This encodes CASSDRGRAVLEQYF.

The chain employs TRBV27 and TRBJ1-4, with 8 positions matching TRBD1. The CDR3 covers 15 residues. Germline loops: CDR1 MNHEY, CDR2 SMNVEV (reference sequence). The trim removed 4 bases at V and 4 bases at J, leaving 5 bases unmatched. Here the CDR3 DNA reads TGTGCCAGCAGTTCGCTCGGACAGGGTAATGAAAAACTGTTTTTT. Protein product: CASSSLGQGNEKLFF.

J is TRBJ1-2 and V is TRBV6-5; no clear D. V was pared by 0 bases and J by 0 bases, with 8 bases between. Germline values: CDR1 MNHEY, CDR2 SVGAGI. The CDR3 spans 15 residues. The CDR3 DNA sequence: TGTGCCAGCAGTTACTCCGGGAGCTCTAACTATGGCTACACCTTC. Its protein product is CASSYSGSSNYGYTF.

The chain uses TRBV20-1 and TRBJ1-2, with a possible D match to TRBD1 (5 bases). CDR1 DFQATT and CDR2 SNEGSKA come from the germline V gene (reference sequence). V dropped 4 bases and J dropped 0 bases, with 12 bases sitting between them. This CDR3 spans 14 amino acids. The CDR3 is CSAIDGGTNYGYTF. DNA of the CDR3: TGCAGTGCTATTGACGGGGGTACTAACTATGGCTACACCTTC.

This clone was seen a few times. Here the CDR3 DNA reads TGTGCCAGCAGTTACCCCTTAGCGGGAGCCCCGTACGAGCAGTACTTC. Its translation: CASSYPLAGAPYEQYF. The chain recombines TRBV6-6 with TRBJ2-7, with 9 bases lining up with TRBD2. The germline CDR1 and CDR2 sequences are MNHNY and SVGAGI (reference sequence). Unmatched junction bases numbered 9, after V lost 2 bases and J lost 4 bases. The CDR3 runs 16 residues.

V is TRBV27 and J is TRBJ1-2; a possible D gene is TRBD1 (5 bases). The CDR3 consists of 13 residues. In germline, CDR1 is MNHEY, CDR2 SMNVEV (reference sequence). The V end lost 3 bases, the J end lost 8 bases, and 13 bases lay between the germline ends. The chain's CDR3 is CASSFGQGSGYTF. The CDR3 DNA is TGTGCCAGCAGTTTCGGCCAGGGAAGCGGCTACACCTTC.

The J gene is TRBJ1-1, the V gene TRBV5-1; D possibly corresponds to TRBD1 (5 bases). The V end was cut by 3 bases, the J end by 2 bases, with 11 bases between. The germline V gene encodes CDR1 SGHRS and CDR2 YFSETQ. CDR3 length: 14 amino acids. CDR3 nucleotides: TGCGCCAGCAGCTCAGGGTGGGAAAACACTGAAGCTTTCTTT. It translates to CASSSGWENTEAFF.

V gene TRBV27 combines with J gene TRBJ1-2; TRBD1 matches at 11 bases. This CDR3 has 15 amino acids. The junction had 7 bases not matched to a gene; V was cut back by 3 bases and J by 7 bases. Germline V CDR1 and CDR2: MNHEY, SMNVEV (reference sequence). The CDR3 DNA follows: TGTGCCAGCAGTTTTTACCGGACAGGGGGCGGTGGCTACACCTTC. It yields the protein CASSFYRTGGGGYTF.

The J gene is TRBJ2-2, the V gene TRBV10-1, with 12 positions matching TRBD2. CDR3 length equals 14 residues. Per germline, CDR1 WNHNN and CDR2 SYGVQD (reference sequence). V shed 7 bases and J 6 bases; nucleotides not matched to a gene: 3. DNA for the CDR3: TGCGCCAGCACTAGCGGGAGGGCCCCCGGGGAGCTGTTTTTT. This translates into CASTSGRAPGELFF.

This clone has only a few counts. CDR3 region: CSVAQGVNTEAFF. CDR3 nucleotide sequence: TGCAGCGTTGCGCAGGGGGTGAACACTGAAGCTTTCTTT. This sequence joins TRBV29-1 and TRBJ1-1, with 7 bases identical to TRBD1. CDR3 length: 13 residues. Losses at the gene ends were 4 bases for V and 0 bases for J; bases not matched to a gene: 2. Germline loops: CDR1 SQVTM, CDR2 ANQGSEA. Full variable domain (remainder filled in from reference TRBV29-1 and TRBJ1-1): SAVISQKPSRDICQRGTSLTIQCQVDSQVTMMFWYRQQPGQSLTLIATANQGSEATYESGFVIDKFPISRPNLTFSTLTVSNMSPEDSSIYLCSVAQGVNTEAFFGQGTRLTVV.

This clone was recorded many times. The chain couples TRBV12-3 or TRBV12-4 to TRBJ1-1; D unresolved. V gave up 3 bases and J gave up 6 bases, with 8 bases separating them. The CDR3 runs to 12 residues. The CDR3: CASSFSISEAFF. The CDR3 DNA reads as TGTGCCAGCAGTTTCTCTATATCTGAAGCTTTCTTT.

The rearrangement joins TRBV11-3 to TRBJ2-2; perhaps TRBD2 as D (6 bases). Trimming left V 4 bases short and J 1 base short, with 7 bases between. The CDR3 has 14 residues. Looked up from germline, CDR1 is SGHNT and CDR2 is YENEEA. The CDR3 region is CASSSRENTGELFF. CDR3 DNA sequence: TGTGCCAGCAGCTCGCGGGAGAACACCGGGGAGCTGTTTTTT. Filled out from reference TRBV11-3 and TRBJ2-2, the complete variable domain reads EAGVVQSPRYKIIEKKQPVAFWCNPISGHNTLYWYLQNLGQGPELLIRYENEEAVDDSQLPKDRFSAERLKGVDSTLKIQPAELGDSAVYLCASSSRENTGELFFGEGSRLTVL.

The genes are TRBV5-1 and TRBJ1-5; perhaps TRBD1 as D (5 bases). The germline V gene encodes CDR1 SGHRS and CDR2 YFSETQ. V dropped 0 bases and J dropped 0 bases, with 16 bases sitting between them. The length of the CDR3 is 18 residues. CDR3 sequence: CASSLGLAGPLSNQPQHF. CDR3 DNA sequence: TGCGCCAGCAGCTTGGGCTTGGCGGGGCCCCTTAGCAATCAGCCCCAGCATTTT.

The rearrangement links TRBV4-2 to TRBJ2-5, with TRBD2 identical over 8 bases. J lost 2 bases, V lost 1 base, and 18 bases had no gene match. This CDR3 contains 20 residues. The germline V gene has CDR1 LGHNA and CDR2 YNFKEQ. Written as DNA, the CDR3 is TGTGCCAGCAGCCAAGCCCCGGGGGGGGGTTTGACGGGAGGACAAGAGACCCAGTACTTC. This encodes CASSQAPGGGLTGGQETQYF.

The V gene is TRBV7-9, the J gene TRBJ2-1; D is ambiguous. V dropped 3 bases and J dropped 6 bases, with 6 bases sitting between them. Germline lookup yields CDR1 SEHNR and CDR2 FQNEAQ (reference sequence). CDR3 size: 12 residues. CDR3 region: CASSFSSNEQFF. The CDR3 DNA sequence: TGTGCCAGCAGCTTCTCGAGCAATGAGCAGTTCTTC.